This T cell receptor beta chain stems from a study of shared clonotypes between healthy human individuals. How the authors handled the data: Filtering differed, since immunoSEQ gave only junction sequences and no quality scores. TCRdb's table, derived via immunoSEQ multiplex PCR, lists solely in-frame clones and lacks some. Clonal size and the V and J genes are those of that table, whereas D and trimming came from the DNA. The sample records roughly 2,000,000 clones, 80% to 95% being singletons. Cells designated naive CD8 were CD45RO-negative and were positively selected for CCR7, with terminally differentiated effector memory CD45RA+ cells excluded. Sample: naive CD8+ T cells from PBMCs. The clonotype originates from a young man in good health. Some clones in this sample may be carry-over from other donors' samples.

Written as DNA, the CDR3 is TGTGCCAGCAGTTTAATGGCGGGCCACAAGTTCTTC. Amino acids: CASSLMAGHKFF. This chain connects TRBV27 to TRBJ2-1; a possible D gene is TRBD2 (5 bases). With 2 bases removed from V and 14 bases from J, the gap between germline ends came to 13 bases. Germline CDR1 and CDR2: MNHEY and SMNVEV (reference sequence). The CDR3 extends over 12 amino acids.